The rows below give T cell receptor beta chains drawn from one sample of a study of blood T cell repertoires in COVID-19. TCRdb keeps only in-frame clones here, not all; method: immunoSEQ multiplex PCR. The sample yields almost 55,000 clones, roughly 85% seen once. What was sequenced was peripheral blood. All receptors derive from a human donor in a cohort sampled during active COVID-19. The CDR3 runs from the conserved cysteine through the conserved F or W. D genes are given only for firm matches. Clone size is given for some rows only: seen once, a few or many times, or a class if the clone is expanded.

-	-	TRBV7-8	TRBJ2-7	TGTGCCAGCAGCTTGGGGCCTCGCTACGAGCAGTACTTC	CASSLGPRYEQYF
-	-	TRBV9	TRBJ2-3	TGTGCCAGCAGCGTAGGAGGGACAGATACGCAGTATTTT	CASSVGGTDTQYF
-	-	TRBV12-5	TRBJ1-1	TGTGCTAGTGGGATTATACTTGGAGGGGACACTGAAGCTTTCTTT	CASGIILGGDTEAFF
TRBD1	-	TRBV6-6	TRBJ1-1	TGTGCCAGCAGTCTGGACAGGACTGAAGCTTTCTTT	CASSLDRTEAFF
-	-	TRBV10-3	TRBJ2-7	TGTGCCATCACCGACAGGGGAGGGAACGAGCAGTACTTC	CAITDRGGNEQYF
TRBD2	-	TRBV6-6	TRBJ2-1	TGTGCCAGCAGTTACGAGCGGGGGCGACCCAATGAGCAGTTCTTC	CASSYERGRPNEQFF
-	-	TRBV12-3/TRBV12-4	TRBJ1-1	TGTGCCAGCAGTTTTATGAACACTGAAGCTTTCTTT	CASSFMNTEAFF
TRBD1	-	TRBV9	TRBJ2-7	TGTGCCAGCAGCGGAGAAAGGACAGGGGCGACAGGACATAGCTCCTACGAGCAGTACTTC	CASSGERTGATGHSSYEQYF
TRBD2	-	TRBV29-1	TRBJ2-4	TGCAGCGCCGGGGGGGTATTAACCAAAAACATTCAGTACTTC	CSAGGVLTKNIQYF
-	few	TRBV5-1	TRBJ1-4	TGCGCCAGCAGCTTCGGACACTCTAATGAAAAACTGTTTTTT	CASSFGHSNEKLFF
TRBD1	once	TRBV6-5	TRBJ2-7	TGTGCCAGCATCCGGGACAGGAGCTCCTACGAGCAGTACTTC	CASIRDRSSYEQYF
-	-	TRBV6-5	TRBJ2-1	TGTGCCAGCAGCGGGTCAACCGGGAACTACAATGAGCAGTTCTTC	CASSGSTGNYNEQFF
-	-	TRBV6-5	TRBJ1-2	TGTGCCAGCAGTCACACCGAAGGGGTGGCCACCTTC	CASSHTEGVATF
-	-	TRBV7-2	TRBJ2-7	TGTGCCAGCAGCTTAGGAGGATTTTCCTACGAGCAGTACTTC	CASSLGGFSYEQYF
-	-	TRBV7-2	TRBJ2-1	TGTGCCAGCAGCTTAGAACTAGTTAAGTTCGGGTTCTTC	CASSLELVKFGFF
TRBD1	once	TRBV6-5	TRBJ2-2	TGTGCCAGCATCGCACAGGGGACCGGGGAGCTGTTTTTT	CASIAQGTGELFF
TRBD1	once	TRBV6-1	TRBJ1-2	TGTGCCAGCAGTGAAGCCATTTCGTATACAGGGGATGGCTACACCTTC	CASSEAISYTGDGYTF
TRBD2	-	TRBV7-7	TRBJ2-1	TGTGCCAGCAGCTTAGTCCCCCCCGACGGCGGGGGTACCTACAATGAGCAGTTCTTC	CASSLVPPDGGGTYNEQFF
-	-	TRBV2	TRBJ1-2	TGTGCCAGCAGCTGGAGAATCAGCTATGGCTACACCTTC	CASSWRISYGYTF
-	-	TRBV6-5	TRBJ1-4	TGTGCCAGCAGCCCCCCGGGAACCAATGAAAAACTGTTTTTT	CASSPPGTNEKLFF
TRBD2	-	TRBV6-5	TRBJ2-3	TGTGCCAGCGAGGAGGAGCTAGCGGGAGGAGATACGCAGTATTTT	CASEEELAGGDTQYF
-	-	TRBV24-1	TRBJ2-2	TGTGCCACCAGTGATGGGGCGCTTGGCACCGGGGAGCTGTTTTTT	CATSDGALGTGELFF
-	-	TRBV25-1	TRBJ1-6	TGTTGGAGTCGAAGGCCCCTCCACTTT	CWSRRPLHF
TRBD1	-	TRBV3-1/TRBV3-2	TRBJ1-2	TGTGCCAGCAGCCAACATCCGGGACAGGGGGCTGGGGGCTACACCTTC	CASSQHPGQGAGGYTF
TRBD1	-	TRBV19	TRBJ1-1	TGTGCCAGTAGGTTTAGGGACAGTGAAGCTTTCTTT	CASRFRDSEAFF
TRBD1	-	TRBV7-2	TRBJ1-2	TGTGCCAGCAGCGGAGGGACAGGGGGTTTTCGGCAGAACACCTTC	CASSGGTGGFRQNTF
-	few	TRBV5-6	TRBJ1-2	TGTGCCAGTGGTCGTAAAGGGACTATAGGTGGCTACACCTTC	CASGRKGTIGGYTF
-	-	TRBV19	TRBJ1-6	TGTGCCAGTAAGGAAGGAACGGGTAATTCACCCCTCCACTTT	CASKEGTGNSPLHF
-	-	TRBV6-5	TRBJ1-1	TGTGCCAGCAGTCGAGACAGAACTGAAGCTTTCTTT	CASSRDRTEAFF
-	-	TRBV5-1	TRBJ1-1	TGCGCCAGCAGCTTGTGGTCGGGACAGAACACTGAAGCTTTCTTT	CASSLWSGQNTEAFF
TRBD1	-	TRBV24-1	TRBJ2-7	TGTGCCACCAGTGGCCGGGACAGGGCCAACTACGAGCAGTACTTC	CATSGRDRANYEQYF
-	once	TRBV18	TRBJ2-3	TGTGCCAGCTCACCGAGTAGCACAGATACGCAGTATTTT	CASSPSSTDTQYF
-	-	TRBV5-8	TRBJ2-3	TGTGCCAGCAGCTTGGGCCAGGGGTACTCAGATACGCAGTATTTT	CASSLGQGYSDTQYF
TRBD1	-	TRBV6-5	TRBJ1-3	TGTGCCAGCAGACGACAGGGGGATGTTGGAAACACCATATATTTT	CASRRQGDVGNTIYF
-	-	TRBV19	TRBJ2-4	TGTGCCAGTGAGAGCAGGGAACAAAACATTCAGTACTTC	CASESREQNIQYF
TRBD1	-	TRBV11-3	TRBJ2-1	TGTGCCAGCAGCTTAAGGGCAGGGGGCTCCTACAATGAGCAGTTCTTC	CASSLRAGGSYNEQFF
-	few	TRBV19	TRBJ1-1	TGTGCCAGTAGTGATAGGGGGGGCCGAGGCACTGAAGCTTTCTTT	CASSDRGGRGTEAFF
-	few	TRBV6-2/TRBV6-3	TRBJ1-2	TGTGCCAGCAGGTACGACGGTAGGGGGAATGGCTACACCTTC	CASRYDGRGNGYTF
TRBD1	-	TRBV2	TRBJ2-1	TGTGCCAGCAGGGACAGGGGACTTCCCAACAATGAGCAGTTCTTC	CASRDRGLPNNEQFF
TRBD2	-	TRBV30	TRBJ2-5	TGTGCCTGTACCCTGGGGGCTAGCGGGGTCGGTCCCCAGTACTTC	CACTLGASGVGPQYF
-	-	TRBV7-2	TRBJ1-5	TGTGCCAGCAGCTTAGCGTTGACAGATAGCAATCAGCCCCAGCATTTT	CASSLALTDSNQPQHF
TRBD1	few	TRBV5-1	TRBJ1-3	TGCGCCAGCAGCAAGGACAGGGTGGCTGGAAACACCATATATTTT	CASSKDRVAGNTIYF
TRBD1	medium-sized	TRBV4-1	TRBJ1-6	TGCGCCAGCAGCCAACCAACCGGACAGGGGTTTTCCTATAATTCACCCCTCCACTTT	CASSQPTGQGFSYNSPLHF
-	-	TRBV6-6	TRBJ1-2	TGTGCCAGCAGCTCGTTTGGGGGGAACTATGGCTACACCTTC	CASSSFGGNYGYTF
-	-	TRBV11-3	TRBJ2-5	TGTGCCAGCAGCGCCGGGGGTTACCAAGAGACCCAGTACTTC	CASSAGGYQETQYF
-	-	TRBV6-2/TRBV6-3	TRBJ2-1	TGTGCCAGCAGTGCCCGACTAGACAATGAGCAGTTCTTC	CASSARLDNEQFF
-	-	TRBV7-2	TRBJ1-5	TGTGCCAGCGGAGACCCGAGTCAGCCCCAGCATTTT	CASGDPSQPQHF
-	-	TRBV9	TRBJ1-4	TGTGCCAGCAGCGTAGATTTCGGACTTAATGAAAAACTGTTTTTT	CASSVDFGLNEKLFF
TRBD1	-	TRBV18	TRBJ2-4	TGTGCCAGCTCACCCGTCGGGACAGGATCAAACATTCAGTACTTC	CASSPVGTGSNIQYF
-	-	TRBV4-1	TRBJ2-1	TGCGCCAGCAGCCAAGATGAACAGGGCTCCTACAATGAGCAGTTCTTC	CASSQDEQGSYNEQFF
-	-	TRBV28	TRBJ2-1	TGTGCCAGCAGTTTGAGGCTAGCCTACAATGAGCAGTTCTTC	CASSLRLAYNEQFF
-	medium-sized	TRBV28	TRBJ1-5	TGTGCCAGCAGTGCCAGGGTAGGGGTTCAGCCCCAGCATTTT	CASSARVGVQPQHF
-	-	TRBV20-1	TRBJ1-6	TGCAGTGCTAGTCGGCAGGGGAATTCACCCCTCCACTTT	CSASRQGNSPLHF